This T cell receptor (beta chain) was profiled in a study of T cell changes during pregnancy in multiple sclerosis. The germline CDR1 and CDR2 sequences are SGHRS and YFSETQ. J was trimmed by 2 bases and V by 0 bases; bases with no gene match: 5. The CDR3 extends over 15 amino acids. The table came from immunoSEQ multiplex PCR; TCRdb's copy has only in-frame clones and leaves some out. The sample shows about 77,000 clones, 90% to 95% of them seen only once. The source is a female donor in good health, enrolled as a control in a pregnancy study. Sequenced here: peripheral blood, sampled after pregnancy. V and J are TRBV5-1 and TRBJ2-7; 7 positions agree with TRBD1. The DNA of the CDR3 is TGCGCCAGCAGCTTGGGGACAGGTCTGACCTACGAGCAGTACTTC. Translated, it gives CASSLGTGLTYEQYF.